A selection of T cell receptor beta chains follows, all from one sample in a study of shared clonotypes between healthy human individuals. Libraries were prepared by immunoSEQ multiplex PCR; TCRdb keeps only in-frame clonotypes and omits some of them. There are some 240,000 clones in the sample; 50% to 80% occur only once, and roughly 11% lies in the top ten. The specimen sequenced was memory CD4+ T cells sorted from blood. These receptors came from a man aged 30-40 years in good health. Each CDR3 is given with its conserved first and last residue. Part of the rows lack a size; the others show once, few, many or a class for expanded clones.

v_call,j_call,clone_size,cdr3_aa
TRBV7-2,TRBJ2-5,.,CASSKWETQYF
TRBV11-2,TRBJ2-3,.,CASSANSRTSGSTDTQYF
TRBV29-1,TRBJ2-1,once,CSVDGGLAGGNNEQFF
TRBV6-1,TRBJ1-2,.,CASRDRGRVNYGYTF
TRBV20-1,TRBJ2-7,.,CSAERSYEQYF
TRBV7-2,TRBJ2-1,few,CASSSPALGGSYNEQFF
TRBV6-5,TRBJ1-4,.,CASSYSGRGDEKLFF
TRBV30,TRBJ1-5,.,CAWSPGLVENQPQHF
TRBV7-2,TRBJ2-1,.,CASSLGAGSYNEQFF
TRBV5-4,TRBJ2-5,once,CASSVGAGDQETQYF
TRBV5-5,TRBJ2-7,.,CASSLGAYEQYF
TRBV5-8,TRBJ2-5,.,CASSSRTGRETQYF
TRBV6-1,TRBJ2-1,.,CASSEVRPSYNEQFF
TRBV27,TRBJ2-1,.,CASSFWRGNNEQFF
TRBV5-4,TRBJ2-3,.,CASSAPGRDADTQYF
TRBV10-3,TRBJ1-5,.,CAISPQGSNQPQHF
TRBV4-3,TRBJ2-1,once,CASSQEVWSGTGGGNEQFF
TRBV27,TRBJ2-1,.,CASSSPATSYGEQFF
TRBV6-1,TRBJ1-1,few,CASRLDSTTHTEAFF
TRBV18,TRBJ2-5,.,CASSPLELIETQYF
TRBV4-3,TRBJ1-2,.,CASSQGTGGGYTF
TRBV15,TRBJ2-1,.,CATSRTGTGGYNEQFF
TRBV11-2,TRBJ1-1,.,CASSLAAGTNTEAFF
TRBV6-1,TRBJ2-7,.,CASSEEYRTGYEQYF
TRBV5-1,TRBJ1-1,.,CASSRTGGDEAFF
TRBV6-6,TRBJ1-2,.,CASRSRGGYYGYTF
TRBV4-2,TRBJ2-1,.,CASSQDLGYEQFF
TRBV5-6,TRBJ2-1,.,CASSGSGRAQVSEQFF
TRBV13,TRBJ2-3,.,CASSFASNTDTQYF
TRBV28,TRBJ1-5,.,CASSFAGWSGNQPQHF
TRBV29-1,TRBJ2-7,.,CSAEAGTGRREQYF
TRBV18,TRBJ2-5,once,CASRTDTVETQYF
TRBV6-5,TRBJ1-4,.,CASRLLGGQDEKLFF
TRBV7-7,TRBJ2-5,.,CASSLAPSGLQETQYF
TRBV30,TRBJ2-2,.,CAWSVSRGTGELFF
TRBV5-1,TRBJ2-5,few,CASSLARRQETQYF
TRBV5-4,TRBJ2-3,.,CASSWTKGDTQYF
TRBV30,TRBJ2-2,.,CAWKGAGELFF
TRBV9,TRBJ2-1,once,CASSPLGGGLPNEQFF
TRBV16,TRBJ1-2,.,CASSQEGSYGYTF
TRBV7-8,TRBJ2-2,.,CASSPISRSTGELFF
TRBV6-1,TRBJ1-5,few,CASRGGRQPQHF
TRBV14,TRBJ2-7,.,CAQPDPTGGINYEQYF
TRBV28,TRBJ2-1,.,CAIDSPGTSGSRNEQFF
TRBV6-1,TRBJ2-7,.,CASRVSGTAAYEQYF
TRBV4-1,TRBJ2-3,.,CASSQEWSSGSIRDTQYF
TRBV11-2,TRBJ2-7,.,CASSLGQYYEQYF
TRBV6-1,TRBJ2-5,.,CASSEGRFTASGRPQGTQYF
TRBV27,TRBJ2-2,many,CASSWGATNTGELFF
TRBV10-2,TRBJ1-5,few,CASSEYRGNQPQHF
TRBV29-1,TRBJ2-2,.,CSVERGISTGELFF
TRBV19,TRBJ2-5,.,CASSIPGTRTQYF
TRBV19,TRBJ2-3,few,CASSILAGGLGTDTQYF
TRBV5-6,TRBJ2-5,many,CASSQRLPQTQYF